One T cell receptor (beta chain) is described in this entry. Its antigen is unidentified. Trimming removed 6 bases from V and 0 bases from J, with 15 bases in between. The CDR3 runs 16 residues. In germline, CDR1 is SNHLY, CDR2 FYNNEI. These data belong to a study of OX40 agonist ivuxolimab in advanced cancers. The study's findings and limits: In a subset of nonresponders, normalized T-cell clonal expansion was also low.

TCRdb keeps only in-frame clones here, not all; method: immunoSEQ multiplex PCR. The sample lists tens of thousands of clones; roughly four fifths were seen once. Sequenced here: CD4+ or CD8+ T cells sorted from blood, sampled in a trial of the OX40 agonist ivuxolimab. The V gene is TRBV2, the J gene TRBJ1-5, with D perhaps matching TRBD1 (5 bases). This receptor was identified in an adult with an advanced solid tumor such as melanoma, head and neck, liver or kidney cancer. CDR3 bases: TGTGCCAGCAGCAAAGAGGCAGGGACTAGCAATCAGCCCCAGCATTTT. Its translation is CASSKEAGTSNQPQHF.